This T cell receptor beta chain was sequenced in a study of blood T cell repertoires in COVID-19. Study-wide background: Acute-phase and convalescent COVID-19 samples originated in the United States, Italy and Spain. Sample material is recorded as cDNA or gDNA derived from T cells, B-cell-depleted T cells, or PBMCs.

The germline V gene has CDR1 SGHRS and CDR2 YFSETQ. CDR3 size: 14 residues. V shed 6 bases and J shed 6 bases, with 15 bases lying between them. In the authors' methods: Estimation of nucleated cell counts was performed using reference gene primer amplification. Sequenced by immunoSEQ multiplex PCR; TCRdb stores in-frame clones only, minus some. For V, J and clone size, that table is used; D and trimming come from the DNA. The data show 240,000 or so clones, about 70% seen once. The clonotype was recovered from a woman aged 80 or over with acute or convalescent COVID-19. Sequenced material: peripheral blood. V is TRBV5-1 and J is TRBJ2-2; D remains ambiguous. The DNA of the CDR3 is TGCGCCAGCACTCTGGAGCAGACGTCCGGGGAGCTGTTTTTT. Translation: CASTLEQTSGELFF.